A single sample is the source of the 18 T cell receptor beta chains below, sequenced in a study of blood T cells in healthy people across ages. The authors ran a second PCR of about 6 to 11 cycles using a sample-barcoded 5' primer and a J-beta primer mix. MiXCR was run by TCRdb on the 5' RACE reads, yielding one entry per CDR3 protein. Among roughly 1.6 million distinct CDR3 sequences listed, roughly 32% were seen once. The sample consisted of blood. Source of these receptors: a woman in her 30s in good health.

This clonotype was found many times. CDR3 sequence reads: CASSLGVGDTQYF. CDR3 sequence (DNA): TGTGCCAGCAGCTTAGGAGTCGGCGATACGCAGTATTTT. V usage is TRBV7-2 and J usage is TRBJ2-3, with D unclear. The CDR3 consists of 13 residues. CDR1 and CDR2 from the germline V gene are SGHTA and FQGNSA. V was pared by 1 base and J by 6 bases, with 8 bases between.

This chain connects TRBV7-9 to TRBJ2-5, with D possibly TRBD2 on 6 matching bases. Germline V gene lookup returns CDR1 SEHNR and CDR2 FQNEAQ (reference sequence). CDR3 length: 13 residues. Trimming removed 5 bases from V and 13 bases from J, with 20 bases in between. In DNA, the CDR3 is TGTGCCAGCAGCCCGCCAGGGAGGAACGAGCGGTACTTC. This gives the protein CASSPPGRNERYF.

The chain links TRBV7-9 to TRBJ2-2, with D perhaps TRBD1 (5 bases). V lost 1 base, J lost 4 bases, and 13 bases lay in between. The CDR3 is 16 residues long. Germline V gene sequence: CDR1 SEHNR, CDR2 FQNEAQ (reference sequence). The CDR3 loop reads CASSLGFGRATGELFF. CDR3 bases: TGTGCCAGCAGCTTAGGATTCGGCAGGGCCACCGGGGAGCTGTTTTTT.

V gene TRBV7-3 combines with J gene TRBJ2-3; the D gene is possibly TRBD1 (6 bases). Trimming removed 4 bases from V and 11 bases from J, with 13 bases in between. The length of the CDR3 is 12 residues. The germline CDR1 and CDR2 sequences are SGHTA and FQGTGA. The CDR3 coding sequence is TGTGCCAGCAGCTCCGGGACACCTTTGCAGTATTTT. Its translation: CASSSGTPLQYF.

The genes are TRBV28 and TRBJ2-3; no firm D call. Trimming removed 2 bases from V and 5 bases from J, with 5 bases in between. The CDR3 extends over 12 amino acids. Germline CDR1 is MDHEN and CDR2 is SYDVKM. CDR3 DNA sequence: TGTGCCAGCAGTTTAATAAGAGATACGCAGTATTTT. This translates into CASSLIRDTQYF. Full variable domain (missing parts from reference TRBV28 and TRBJ2-3): DVKVTQSSRYLVKRTGEKVFLECVQDMDHENMFWYRQDPGLGLRLIYFSYDVKMKEKGDIPEGYSVSREKKERFSLILESASTNQTSMYLCASSLIRDTQYFGPGTRLTVL.

The chain links TRBV6-5 to TRBJ2-4, with D hard to call. The DNA end favors TRBJ2-7, so the J call may be wrong. Germline V gene sequence: CDR1 MNHEY, CDR2 SVGAGI. The CDR3 is 13 amino acids. The CDR3 loop is CASRSVGSVEQYF. The CDR3 coding sequence is TGTGCCAGCAGGTCGGTGGGATCTGTCGAGCAGTACTTC.

The rearrangement joins TRBV27 to TRBJ2-5; tentative D call: TRBD1 (6 bases). The J call is uncertain, as TRBJ2-7 better fits the DNA end. CDR1 is MNHEY and CDR2 is SMNVEV in the germline V gene (reference sequence). The CDR3 sequence is 15 residues long. CDR3 region: CASSLSQGLGYEQYF. As DNA, the CDR3 is TGTGCCAGCAGTTTATCTCAGGGGCTCGGTTACGAGCAGTACTTC.

This chain uses TRBV6-2 or TRBV6-3 with TRBJ1-5; D uncertain. From germline, CDR1 is MNHEY and CDR2 SVGEGT. Trimming cost V 2 bases and J 2 bases, with 10 bases left between them. The CDR3 runs 15 residues. The CDR3 is CASSYGHLGNQPQHF. Here the CDR3 DNA reads TGTGCCAGCAGTTACGGTCATCTTGGCAATCAGCCCCAGCATTTT.

In this sample, this clonotype turned up a few times. The chain uses TRBV7-9 and TRBJ1-2, with TRBD1 matching over 10 bases. Germline V CDR1 and CDR2: SEHNR, FQNEAQ (reference sequence). With V trimmed by 4 bases and J by 7 bases, 3 bases remained unmatched. The CDR3 extends over 13 amino acids. The chain's CDR3 is CASSSDRGAGYTF. DNA of the CDR3: TGTGCCAGCAGCTCGGACAGGGGGGCTGGCTACACCTTC.

Only a few counts were recorded for this clonotype. The chain recombines TRBV12-3 or TRBV12-4 with TRBJ2-7, with D hard to call. V was clipped by 2 bases and J by 0 bases, with 11 bases between them. The CDR3 has 15 residues. DNA of the CDR3: TGTGCCAGCAGTTTAAGGGCAGAAAACTCCTACGAGCAGTACTTC. Protein sequence: CASSLRAENSYEQYF.

The rearrangement joins TRBV12-3 or TRBV12-4 to TRBJ2-7; 7 bases map to TRBD2. The V gene end was trimmed by 0 bases and the J gene end by 3 bases; junction bases not matched to a gene: 11. This CDR3 is 17 amino acids long. The CDR3 protein is CASSLAGLGEGFYEQYF. Here the CDR3 DNA reads TGTGCCAGCAGTTTAGCGGGTTTGGGGGAGGGGTTCTACGAGCAGTACTTC.

This chain connects TRBV27 to TRBJ2-7; 12 nucleotides match TRBD1. There are 14 residues in the CDR3. Germline V lookup: CDR1 MNHEY, CDR2 SMNVEV (reference sequence). Losses at the gene ends were 6 bases for V and 6 bases for J; bases not matched to a gene: 6. The CDR3 bases are TGTGCCAGCAGAACCGGGACAGGGGGCTTCGAGCAGTACTTC. Translating gives CASRTGTGGFEQYF.

A word on this clonotype: Mismatch with germline at one junction end may stem from a read error. This chain uses TRBV12-3 or TRBV12-4 with TRBJ2-3; TRBD2 matches at 14 bases. The length of the CDR3 is 16 residues. The CDR3 DNA sequence: TGTGCCAGCAGTTATCGGACTAGCGGGGGGACAGATGCGCAGTATTTT. As protein: CASSYRTSGGTDAQYF.

The chain uses TRBV12-3 or TRBV12-4 and TRBJ2-2, with 9 bases that match TRBD2. After removal of 4 bases from V and 8 bases from J, the junction contained 14 bases not matched to a gene. There are 17 residues in the CDR3. CDR3 residues: CASSYHLGLAWAGELFF. CDR3 bases: TGTGCCAGCAGTTATCATCTTGGACTAGCGTGGGCGGGGGAGCTGTTTTTT.

V is TRBV7-2 and J is TRBJ1-2, with TRBD1 as a possible D gene (6 bases). V was clipped by 2 bases and J by 4 bases, with 14 bases between them. The CDR3 consists of 15 residues. The V gene's germline CDR1 is SGHTA and CDR2 FQGNSA. DNA of the CDR3: TGTGCCAGCAGCTTAACCTTTGGCAGGGGCTATGGCTACACCTTC. Its translation is CASSLTFGRGYGYTF. The full variable domain, in which reference TRBV7-2 and TRBJ1-2 provide the parts outside the CDR3, is GAGVSQSPSNKVTEKGKDVELRCDPISGHTALYWYRQSLGQGLEFLIYFQGNSAPDKSGLPSDRFSAERTGGSVSTLTIQRTQQEDSAVYLCASSLTFGRGYGYTFGSGTRLTVV.

The CDR3 sequence: CSDQDRLNTEAFF. Written as DNA, the CDR3 is TGCAGTGACCAGGACAGATTGAACACTGAAGCTTTCTTT. J is TRBJ1-1 and V is TRBV20-1, with TRBD1 as a possible D gene (6 bases). Trimming removed 7 bases from V and 0 bases from J, with 12 bases in between. The CDR3 is 13 residues long. From germline, CDR1 is DFQATT and CDR2 SNEGSKA (reference sequence).

This clonotype has only a few counts. V usage is TRBV29-1 and J usage is TRBJ2-2; D remains unclear. V was clipped by 0 bases and J by 7 bases, with 9 bases between them. Germline V gene sequence: CDR1 SQVTM, CDR2 ANQGSEA. CDR3 length: 13 amino acids. The CDR3 loop reads CSVEDQVVGELFF. CDR3 nucleotides: TGCAGCGTTGAAGATCAAGTTGTCGGGGAGCTGTTTTTT.

This clonotype was found a few times. The chain links TRBV6-5 to TRBJ2-3; D is unclear. V was shortened by 10 bases and J by 1 base, with 12 bases between the two germline ends. The CDR3 has 13 residues. The germline V gene encodes CDR1 MNHEY and CDR2 SVGAGI. The CDR3 bases are TGTGCCACCAAACCCCCTGGCACAGATACGCAGTATTTT. Translating it yields CATKPPGTDTQYF.